These 14 T cell receptor beta chains originate from one sample sequenced in a study of early T cells in non-severe SARS-CoV-2 infection. TCRdb re-analysed the 5' RACE reads in MiXCR, keeping a single row per CDR3 protein. The sample records approximately 50,000 distinct CDR3 sequences, about a tenth being singletons. Input material: whole blood. Receptor source: an adult who was a healthcare worker with PCR-confirmed SARS-CoV-2 infection or an uninfected control (not recorded which).

This clonotype was seen repeatedly, ten times or more. The V and J genes are TRBV7-2 and TRBJ1-5; D is unresolved. V lost 1 base, J lost 0 bases, and 7 bases lay in between. The germline CDR1 and CDR2 sequences are SGHTA and FQGNSA. This CDR3 region has 15 residues. CDR3 coding DNA: TGTGCCAGCAGCTTAGATGGTGGTAGCAATCAGCCCCAGCATTTT. It yields the protein CASSLDGGSNQPQHF.

This clonotype was detected ten times or more. This chain connects TRBV4-2 to TRBJ2-7; 10 nucleotides line up with TRBD2. The CDR3 runs 16 residues. Germline V lookup: CDR1 LGHNA, CDR2 YNFKEQ. Losses at the gene ends were 1 base for V and 2 bases for J; bases not matched to a gene: 5. CDR3 DNA sequence: TGTGCCAGCAGCCAAGGGCTAGCGGGGGTTACCTACGAGCAGTACTTC. Amino acids: CASSQGLAGVTYEQYF.

This clonotype was recorded a few times. The genes are TRBV12-3 or TRBV12-4 and TRBJ2-2; 9 positions agree with TRBD2. The length of the CDR3 is 17 residues. The V gene end was trimmed by 0 bases and the J gene end by 5 bases; junction bases not matched to a gene: 7. As DNA, the CDR3 is TGTGCCAGCAGTTTAGCGCAAGGGACTAGCCGAACCGGGGAGCTGTTTTTT. It yields the protein CASSLAQGTSRTGELFF.

The V call is TRBV29-1, the J call TRBJ1-1; TRBD1 might be the D (6 bases). Germline V lookup: CDR1 SQVTM, CDR2 ANQGSEA. The CDR3 has 13 amino acids. V dropped 5 bases and J dropped 1 base, with 11 bases sitting between them. The CDR3 DNA is TGCAGCGTTACAAAACAGGGGAACACTGAAGCTTTCTTT. It yields the protein CSVTKQGNTEAFF.

This clonotype was recorded at least ten times. This chain uses TRBV19 with TRBJ1-5, with TRBD1 matching over 7 bases. CDR3 size: 16 residues. V shed 6 bases and J 3 bases; nucleotides not matched to a gene: 11. In germline, CDR1 is LNHDA, CDR2 SQIVND (reference sequence). The DNA for the CDR3 is TGTGCCAGTAGACCAGGGAGGGGGCTTAACAATCAGCCCCAGCATTTT. Translating it yields CASRPGRGLNNQPQHF.

This clonotype was counted a few times. The chain couples TRBV20-1 to TRBJ2-7; D unclear. Trimming pared 2 bases from V and 3 bases from J, leaving 5 bases between. CDR1 is DFQATT, CDR2 SNEGSKA, per germline (reference sequence). This CDR3 comprises 11 residues. The CDR3 loop reads CSARRNYEQYF. The DNA for the CDR3 is TGCAGTGCTAGAAGGAACTACGAGCAGTACTTC.

Details on this clonotype: The conserved phenylalanine or tryptophan normally closing the CDR3 is absent here, so this likely arose from a read error. It is unclear where the CDR3 begins or ends on the DNA, so no DNA is shown, and the CDR3 is as TCRdb lists it. This chain links TRBV29-1 with TRBJ2-1; the table's D call, TRBD2, was not checked against the DNA. The CDR3 extends over 17 residues, inclusive of both ends. Germline V gene lookup returns CDR1 SQVTM and CDR2 ANQGSEA. CDR3 loop: CSAYLNPGLAGEGNSIL.

The table lists this clonotype with many counts. The V and J genes are TRBV11-1 and TRBJ1-2; the D is unclear. This CDR3 is built from 14 residues. Trimming shortened V by 5 bases and J by 0 bases, and 10 bases separated the two germline ends. Germline loops: CDR1 SGHAT, CDR2 FQDESV (reference sequence). CDR3 residues: CASSRTRSNYGYTF. In DNA, the CDR3 is TGTGCCAGCAGCCGAACAAGATCTAACTATGGCTACACCTTC. The complete variable domain, with remaining parts taken from reference TRBV11-1 and TRBJ1-2, reads EAEVAQSPRYKITEKSQAVAFWCDPISGHATLYWYRQILGQGPELLVQFQDESVVDDSQLPKDRFSAERLKGVDSTLKIQPAELGDSAMYLCASSRTRSNYGYTFGSGTRLTVV.

This clonotype was found many times. This chain joins TRBV7-2 and TRBJ1-6, with 7 positions matching TRBD1. CDR1 SGHTA and CDR2 FQGNSA come from the germline V gene. V lost 5 bases to trimming and J lost 5 bases; unmatched junction nucleotides: 9. The CDR3 length is 16 residues. Written as DNA, the CDR3 is TGTGCCAGCAGCCCGGCCGACAGGGCCCATAATTCACCCCTCCACTTT. Its translation is CASSPADRAHNSPLHF. Full variable domain (remainder filled in from reference TRBV7-2 and TRBJ1-6): GAGVSQSPSNKVTEKGKDVELRCDPISGHTALYWYRQSLGQGLEFLIYFQGNSAPDKSGLPSDRFSAERTGGSVSTLTIQRTQQEDSAVYLCASSPADRAHNSPLHFGNGTRLTVT.

The rearrangement links TRBV7-2 to TRBJ1-1; perhaps TRBD1 as D (5 bases). The V gene's germline CDR1 is SGHTA and CDR2 FQGNSA. Between the trimmed V and J ends, which lost 2 bases and 6 bases, there was a span of 10 bases. The CDR3 runs 13 residues. This chain's CDR3 is CASSLPGLAEAFF. The CDR3 nucleotides read TGTGCCAGCAGCTTACCAGGGCTTGCTGAAGCTTTCTTT.

In its sample, this clonotype was seen a few times. CDR3 protein: CASSIAGFSETQYF. Written as DNA, the CDR3 is TGTGCCAGTAGTATCGCGGGGTTTTCAGAGACCCAGTACTTC. The chain carries TRBV19 and TRBJ2-5; weak D call: TRBD2 (6 bases). Trimming pared 3 bases from V and 4 bases from J, leaving 12 bases between. Germline CDR1 is LNHDA and CDR2 is SQIVND (reference sequence). The length of the CDR3 is 14 residues.

Ten or more counts support this clonotype. J is TRBJ2-1 and V is TRBV7-2; D unclear. The germline CDR1 and CDR2 sequences are SGHTA and FQGNSA. The CDR3 runs 13 residues. The V gene lost 4 bases and the J gene lost 6 bases, with 10 bases spanning the gap. The CDR3 spells CASSWLGLNEQFF. The CDR3 DNA is TGTGCCAGCAGCTGGCTAGGGCTCAATGAGCAGTTCTTC. The full variable domain, with the rest looked up from reference TRBV7-2 and TRBJ2-1, is GAGVSQSPSNKVTEKGKDVELRCDPISGHTALYWYRQSLGQGLEFLIYFQGNSAPDKSGLPSDRFSAERTGGSVSTLTIQRTQQEDSAVYLCASSWLGLNEQFFGPGTRLTVL.

This clonotype was counted between two and nine times. The J gene is TRBJ2-3, the V gene TRBV7-2; no clear D gene. V lost 4 bases and J lost 5, with 7 bases in between. This CDR3 comprises 12 residues. Germline V CDR1 and CDR2: SGHTA, FQGNSA. In DNA form, the CDR3 reads TGTGCCAGCAGCTCATCCGGAGATACGCAGTATTTT. Translation gives CASSSSGDTQYF.

In the case of this clonotype: A much larger clone sits a single nucleotide away, making a read error possible. This rearrangement joins TRBV7-6 to TRBJ1-1, with D possibly TRBD1 on 5 matching bases. The CDR3 spans 13 residues. The V gene's germline CDR1 is SGHVS and CDR2 FNYEAQ. The CDR3 loop reads CGSSQQANTEAFF. CDR3 sequence (DNA): TGTGGCAGCAGTCAACAGGCGAACACTGAAGCTTTCTTT.